The 25 T cell receptor beta chains given below trace back to one sample, sequenced in a study of regulatory T cells in long-lasting Graves disease. Arm-PCR with iRepertoire HTBI primers amplified the CDR3 regions for these TCR beta libraries. TCRdb called the multiplex PCR reads again in MiXCR, with one record for every CDR3 protein. The repertoire holds 600,000 to 800,000 distinct CDR3 sequences, with 25% to 35% as singletons. Specified time point: persistent/refractory GD, antithyroid drugs over 5 years with positive TRAb. TCR sequences were obtained from RNA taken from PBMCs. The source was peripheral blood mononuclear cells (PBMCs), collected when the disease was refractory, from a patient treated with antithyroid drugs. The origin of the receptors is a female donor with Graves disease.

CDR3 coding DNA: TGCAGCGTTGAGATGAACCGGGACGGATTCGACCATAGCAATCAGCCCCAGCATTTT. Its translation is CSVEMNRDGFDHSNQPQHF. The rearrangement uses TRBV29-1 and TRBJ1-5, with D possibly TRBD1 on 5 matching bases. V lost 3 bases to trimming and J lost 0 bases, with 24 bases between them. The CDR3 has 19 residues. Germline CDR1 and CDR2: SQVTM and ANQGSEA.

This clonotype is a singleton in its sample. The chain carries TRBV20-1 and TRBJ1-4; 7 bases line up with TRBD1. Germline loops: CDR1 DFQATT, CDR2 SNEGSKA (reference sequence). The CDR3 runs 13 residues. With 4 bases clipped from V and 5 bases from J, the junction kept 4 bases outside the gene matches. CDR3 residues: CSATGQANEKLFF. The CDR3 DNA sequence: TGCAGTGCTACCGGACAGGCCAATGAAAAACTGTTTTTT.

This clonotype has just a few counts. The chain recombines TRBV5-1 with TRBJ2-1; TRBD1 is a possible D gene (6 bases). CDR1 SGHRS and CDR2 YFSETQ come from the germline V gene. The length of the CDR3 is 15 residues. V lost 0 bases and J lost 10, with 17 bases in between. The CDR3 loop is CASSLAGVGAGEQFF. CDR3 nucleotides: TGCGCCAGCAGCTTGGCTGGCGTGGGGGCAGGAGAGCAGTTCTTC.

The DNA of the CDR3 is TGTGCCAGCAGTCTCGGAGACAGCGATGAAGCTTTCTTT. Protein sequence: CASSLGDSDEAFF. This chain connects TRBV6-2 or TRBV6-3 to TRBJ1-1, with D maybe TRBD1 (5 bases). This CDR3 spans 13 amino acids. Per germline, CDR1 MNHEY and CDR2 SVGEGT. V lost 5 bases and J 7 bases, leaving 14 bases between the germline ends.

The chain links TRBV15 to TRBJ2-2; D is possibly TRBD1 (5 bases). With 6 bases removed from V and 4 bases from J, the gap between germline ends came to 9 bases. From germline, CDR1 is LNHNV and CDR2 YYDKDF (reference sequence). The CDR3 extends over 13 amino acids. CDR3 DNA sequence: TGTGCCACCAGTTGGACATCCACCGGGGAGCTGTTTTTT. The encoded protein is CATSWTSTGELFF.

As for this clonotype: This may come from a read error, since a much larger clone is one base off. The chain has TRBV12-3 or TRBV12-4 and TRBJ1-1; D not resolved. Deletions cut 7 bases from V and 4 bases from J, with 16 bases between. This CDR3 has 14 residues. The chain's CDR3 is CASKTYVTGTEAFF. The CDR3 DNA follows: TGTGCCAGCAAGACTTATGTCACGGGCACTGAAGCTTTCTTT.

The V and J genes are TRBV6-1 and TRBJ2-6; D unresolved. V lost 7 bases to trimming and J lost 1 base, with 8 bases between them. CDR3 size: 14 residues. CDR1 is MNHNS, CDR2 SASEGT, per germline. CDR3 amino acids: CASNDISGANVLTF. CDR3 DNA: TGTGCCAGCAACGATATTTCTGGGGCCAACGTCCTGACTTTC.

The rearrangement uses TRBV3-1 and TRBJ1-6; tentatively, D is TRBD1 (6 bases). The CDR3 sequence is 14 residues long. CDR1 LGHDT and CDR2 YNNKEL come from the germline V gene (reference sequence). The V and J ends lost 1 base and 9 bases respectively, with 10 bases between them. CDR3 region: CASSQGTDGSPLHF. DNA for the CDR3: TGTGCCAGCAGCCAAGGGACAGATGGTTCACCCCTCCACTTT.

This clonotype was seen many times. The gene calls are TRBV6-2 or TRBV6-3 and TRBJ2-7; 12 bases map to TRBD2. Losses at the gene ends were 1 base for V and 4 bases for J; bases not matched to a gene: 8. CDR1 is MNHEY and CDR2 is SVGEGT in the germline V gene. The CDR3 has 17 residues. The CDR3 bases are TGTGCCAGCAGTTACTTGCGACTAGCGGGAGACGAATACGAGCAGTACTTC. Translated: CASSYLRLAGDEYEQYF.

V and J are TRBV5-5 and TRBJ2-7; D is unresolved. V lost 3 bases to trimming and J lost 2 bases, with 15 bases between them. The CDR3 length is 15 residues. Germline assignment: CDR1 SGHKS and CDR2 YYEKEE (reference sequence). CDR3 in amino acids: CASSSTGSTTYEQYF. The CDR3 DNA reads as TGTGCCAGCAGCTCGACCGGAAGCACGACCTACGAGCAGTACTTC.

This clonotype appeared a few times. The V gene is TRBV18, the J gene TRBJ1-1; unclear D gene. The V end lost 0 bases, the J end lost 5 bases, and 16 bases lay between the germline ends. From germline, CDR1 is KGHSH and CDR2 LQKENI. This CDR3 region has 16 residues. CDR3 coding DNA: TGTGCCAGCTCACCACCGTCGGACGCCCTCGGAACTGAAGCTTTCTTT. It specifies CASSPPSDALGTEAFF.

This clonotype was recorded a few times. The genes are TRBV12-3 or TRBV12-4 and TRBJ1-2; D may be TRBD1 (5 bases). The CDR3 contains 14 residues. The V gene lost 5 bases and the J gene lost 0 bases, with 10 bases spanning the gap. CDR3 coding DNA: TGTGCCAGCAGTGCGACAGTAACTAACTATGGCTACACCTTC. This sequence encodes CASSATVTNYGYTF.

This clonotype was detected many times. This sequence joins TRBV6-1 and TRBJ2-5, with TRBD1 matching over 10 bases. The germline V gene has CDR1 MNHNS and CDR2 SASEGT. V lost 6 bases and J lost 3; bases outside the gene matches: 7. The CDR3 runs 15 residues. The CDR3 protein is CASRHTTGGEETQYF. The CDR3 nucleotides are TGTGCCAGCAGACACACGACAGGGGGCGAAGAGACCCAGTACTTC.

This clonotype occurred a few times. V and J are TRBV11-2 and TRBJ2-7, with D tentatively TRBD1 (6 bases). The germline V and J ends were trimmed by 5 bases and 1 base, with 15 bases remaining between them. The CDR3 contains 15 residues. The germline V gene encodes CDR1 SGHAT and CDR2 FQNNGV. CDR3 DNA sequence: TGTGCCAGCAGCGGGGTACAGGGCAAATCCTACGAGCAGTACTTC. As protein: CASSGVQGKSYEQYF.

V and J are TRBV28 and TRBJ1-4; TRBD1 matches at 7 bases. CDR3 length: 14 amino acids. Germline lookup yields CDR1 MDHEN and CDR2 SYDVKM. V was clipped by 8 bases and J by 0 bases; unmatched bases: 3. CDR3 DNA: TGTGCCAGCGGTGGGACAGCAACTAATGAAAAACTGTTTTTT. Translating gives CASGGTATNEKLFF.

The chain has TRBV6-9 and TRBJ1-6; D gene unclear. The CDR3 totals 13 residues. Per germline, CDR1 MNHGY and CDR2 SVAAGI. Trimming stripped 3 bases from V and 11 bases from J, with 11 bases between. The chain's CDR3 is CASSYSNGAPLHF. The DNA of the CDR3 is TGTGCCAGCAGTTACTCGAACGGGGCACCCCTCCACTTT.

The chain couples TRBV6-1 to TRBJ2-2; 12 bases are a match to TRBD2. The ends lost 4 bases at V and 4 bases at J; junction bases unmatched: 10. Germline-derived CDR1 and CDR2 are MNHNS and SASEGT. There are 18 residues in the CDR3. CDR3 in amino acids: CASSALAGGISSTGELFF. The CDR3 region has the DNA TGTGCCAGCAGTGCCCTAGCGGGAGGGATCAGCAGCACCGGGGAGCTGTTTTTT.

This clonotype has more than one count but fewer than ten. The rearrangement links TRBV6-5 to TRBJ1-6, with 7 bases identical to TRBD1. The CDR3 is 14 residues long. V gave up 2 bases and J gave up 8 bases; unmatched junction bases: 3. The germline V gene encodes CDR1 MNHEY and CDR2 SVGAGI. Here the CDR3 reads CASSYGQEYSPLHF. The CDR3 nucleotides are TGTGCCAGCAGTTACGGACAGGAGTATTCACCCCTCCACTTT.

This clonotype was observed a handful of times. The CDR3 protein is CASSGTRNQPQHF. The CDR3 DNA reads TGTGCCAGCAGCGGCACCCGCAATCAGCCCCAGCATTTT. This rearrangement joins TRBV12-3 or TRBV12-4 to TRBJ1-5; D call uncertain. This CDR3 comprises 13 residues. V shed 6 bases and J shed 2 bases, with 8 bases lying between them.

This chain connects TRBV7-8 to TRBJ1-6; D possibly corresponds to TRBD1 (5 bases). The V gene lost 5 bases and the J gene lost 4 bases, with 18 bases spanning the gap. The CDR3 consists of 17 residues. CDR1 is SGHVS and CDR2 is FQNEAQ in the germline V gene. The CDR3 spells CASSPGAGTRYNSPLHF. The DNA for the CDR3 is TGTGCCAGCAGCCCAGGAGCGGGGACCCGGTATAATTCACCCCTCCACTTT. Based on the CDR3 plus reference TRBV7-8 and TRBJ1-6, the full variable domain is GAGVSQSPRYKVAKRGQDVALRCDPISGHVSLFWYQQALGQGPEFLTYFQNEAQLDKSGLPSDRFFAERPEGSVSTLKIQRTQQEDSAVYLCASSPGAGTRYNSPLHFGNGTRLTVT.

This clonotype showed up just a few times. The rearrangement uses TRBV24-1 and TRBJ1-6, with 9 bases matching TRBD1. The CDR3 spans 15 residues. Germline values: CDR1 KGHDR, CDR2 SFDVKD. V lost 3 bases to trimming and J lost 14 bases; unmatched junction nucleotides: 10. Written as DNA, the CDR3 is TGTGCCACCAGTGATACCCGGGACAGGGCGGCAACCCTCCACTTT. Translated, it gives CATSDTRDRAATLHF.

This clonotype showed up many times. The gene calls are TRBV2 and TRBJ1-6; 10 bases fit TRBD1. The CDR3 covers 15 residues. Germline assignment: CDR1 SNHLY and CDR2 FYNNEI. V shed 6 bases, J shed 10 bases, and the junction held 9 bases outside the gene matches. CDR3 DNA sequence: TGTGCCAGCAGCGGACAGGGGGTTGGTCGGTCACCCCTCCACTTT. The encoded protein is CASSGQGVGRSPLHF.

The gene calls are TRBV6-2 or TRBV6-3 and TRBJ1-5; possibly TRBD1 for D (5 bases). CDR1 is MNHEY, CDR2 SVGEGT, per germline. This CDR3 contains 16 residues. Trimming left V 5 bases short and J 4 bases short, with 18 bases between. DNA of the CDR3: TGTGCCAGCAGTCGACAGCTAATCTTAAATAATCAGCCCCAGCATTTT. It yields the protein CASSRQLILNNQPQHF.

This clonotype was seen many times. J is TRBJ2-5 and V is TRBV11-2; 7 nucleotides align to TRBD1. The J segment lost 1 base and the V segment lost 7 bases, leaving 9 bases of the junction unmatched. The CDR3 is 15 residues long. Germline-derived CDR1 and CDR2 are SGHAT and FQNNGV. The DNA of the CDR3 is TGTGCCAGCACCTCGACAGGGCGGCCCCAAGAGACCCAGTACTTC. Encoded protein: CASTSTGRPQETQYF.

In this sample, this clonotype turned up a few times. The chain joins TRBV20-1 to TRBJ2-7; D not resolved. Looked up from germline, CDR1 is DFQATT and CDR2 is SNEGSKA (reference sequence). The CDR3 runs to 13 residues. Trimming removed 2 bases from V and 1 base from J, with 9 bases in between. The CDR3 reads CSARTGPSYEQYF. For the CDR3, the DNA is TGCAGTGCTAGAACGGGTCCATCCTACGAGCAGTACTTC.